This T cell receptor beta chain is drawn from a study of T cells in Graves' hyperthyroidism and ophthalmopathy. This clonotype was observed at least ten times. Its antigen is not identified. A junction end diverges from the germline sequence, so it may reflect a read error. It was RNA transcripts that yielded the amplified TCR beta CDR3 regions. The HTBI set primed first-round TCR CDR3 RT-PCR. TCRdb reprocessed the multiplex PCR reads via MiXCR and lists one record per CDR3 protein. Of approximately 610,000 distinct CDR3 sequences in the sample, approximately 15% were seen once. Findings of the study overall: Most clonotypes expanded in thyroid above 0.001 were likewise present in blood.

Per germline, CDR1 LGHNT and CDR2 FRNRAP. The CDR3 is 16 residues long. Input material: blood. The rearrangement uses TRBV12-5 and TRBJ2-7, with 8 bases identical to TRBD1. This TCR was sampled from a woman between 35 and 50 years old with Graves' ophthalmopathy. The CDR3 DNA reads TGTGCTAGTGGTTTGGGACAGGGGTCATCCTTCTACGAGCAGTGCTTC. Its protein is CASGLGQGSSFYEQCF.